This T cell receptor beta chain was sequenced in a study of T cell repertoires in cytomegalovirus infection. For the study at large: Recently identified HLA-C-restricted and well-studied HLA-B-restricted CMV epitopes were used. Whole-study findings and limits: Across the ex vivo response, the dominant clonotypes were HLA-C-restricted CMV-specific TCR beta clonotypes.

The CDR3 sequence is 13 residues long. Trimming removed 2 bases from V and 8 bases from J, with 12 bases in between. This clonotype was picked up a small number of times. Its antigen is not known. Each CDR3 protein gets one entry after TCRdb re-called the reads with MiXCR. The repertoire holds about a million distinct CDR3 sequences, with around 31% as singletons. V usage is TRBV12-3 or TRBV12-4 and J usage is TRBJ1-2; D ambiguous. This specimen consisted of cultured CD8+ T cells from PBMCs, obtained from culture after CMV antigen stimulation. The receptor comes from a human donor in good health (CMV status not recorded). Some clones in this sample may be carry-over from other donors' samples. The CDR3, as DNA: TGTGCCAGCAGTTTAAACCCAACTGTCGGCTACACCTTC. Residues: CASSLNPTVGYTF.